These T cell receptor beta chains were read from a single sample in a study of cytomegalovirus exposure and HLA in healthy donors. The data were produced by immunoSEQ multiplex PCR, yet TCRdb's version contains in-frame clones alone and is incomplete. This sample yields some 87,000 clones, of which about three quarters are seen a single time; about 16% belongs to the top ten. The sample was PBMCs. The receptor source for this set is a woman aged 50 to 60 in good health and CMV-seropositive. CDR3s include the opening cysteine and the closing phenylalanine or tryptophan. Fields, in order: J gene, V gene, D gene, CDR3 protein. A D gene is named only where the DNA matches it firmly.

j_gene: TRBJ2-7
v_gene: TRBV28
d_gene: TRBD1
CDR3aa: CATSSPGQGLSYEQYF

j_gene: TRBJ2-1
v_gene: TRBV4-1
d_gene: TRBD2
CDR3aa: CASSQDRSGSYNEQFF

j_gene: TRBJ1-4
v_gene: TRBV19
d_gene: TRBD1
CDR3aa: CATQRDSPNEKLFF

j_gene: TRBJ1-5
v_gene: TRBV4-3
d_gene: NA
CDR3aa: CASSRELGQSHQPQHF

j_gene: TRBJ2-7
v_gene: TRBV27
d_gene: NA
CDR3aa: CASYTLGGGHEQYF

j_gene: TRBJ2-7
v_gene: TRBV28
d_gene: NA
CDR3aa: CASNRDGLSYEQYF

j_gene: TRBJ1-6
v_gene: TRBV5-1
d_gene: TRBD1
CDR3aa: CASSPSAGQGVSPLHF

j_gene: TRBJ1-3
v_gene: TRBV6-6
d_gene: NA
CDR3aa: CASSRPRNTIYF

j_gene: TRBJ1-4
v_gene: TRBV28
d_gene: NA
CDR3aa: CASSLPGGFSANEKLFF

j_gene: TRBJ2-1
v_gene: TRBV5-6
d_gene: TRBD2
CDR3aa: CASSSAPRESQFF

j_gene: TRBJ2-3
v_gene: TRBV5-4
d_gene: NA
CDR3aa: CASSSGVRSDTQYF

j_gene: TRBJ1-3
v_gene: TRBV19
d_gene: NA
CDR3aa: CASSIRGDSGNTIYF

j_gene: TRBJ2-3
v_gene: TRBV5-1
d_gene: NA
CDR3aa: CASSLGQYTDTQYF

j_gene: TRBJ2-1
v_gene: TRBV11-1
d_gene: TRBD1
CDR3aa: CASSLGQGAHNEQFF

j_gene: TRBJ2-1
v_gene: TRBV7-2
d_gene: NA
CDR3aa: CASSTSLLGGAYNEQFF

j_gene: TRBJ1-2
v_gene: TRBV14
d_gene: TRBD1
CDR3aa: CASSQDRYPGQELYGYTF

j_gene: TRBJ1-4
v_gene: TRBV5-1
d_gene: NA
CDR3aa: CASSSNRVGNEKLFF

j_gene: TRBJ2-7
v_gene: TRBV5-1
d_gene: TRBD2
CDR3aa: CASSYDVGSGSSEQYF

j_gene: TRBJ1-5
v_gene: TRBV27
d_gene: NA
CDR3aa: CASPPQGTRSGDQPQHF

j_gene: TRBJ1-1
v_gene: TRBV9
d_gene: NA
CDR3aa: CASSVGSAISNTEAFF

j_gene: TRBJ1-4
v_gene: TRBV6-4
d_gene: NA
CDR3aa: CANCGRSEKLFF

j_gene: TRBJ2-7
v_gene: TRBV4-1
d_gene: TRBD2
CDR3aa: CASSHSGTPYEQYF

j_gene: TRBJ2-7
v_gene: TRBV7-8
d_gene: NA
CDR3aa: CASTRGGFYEQYF

j_gene: TRBJ2-5
v_gene: TRBV4-1
d_gene: NA
CDR3aa: CASSQVWQEETQYF

j_gene: TRBJ2-7
v_gene: TRBV4-1
d_gene: TRBD1
CDR3aa: CASSQTDRVAYEQYF

j_gene: TRBJ2-5
v_gene: TRBV7-8
d_gene: TRBD2
CDR3aa: CASSFTSGRDETQYF

j_gene: NA
v_gene: TRBV6-1
d_gene: TRBD2
CDR3aa: CASSARGAGGYYEQYF

j_gene: TRBJ1-2
v_gene: TRBV28
d_gene: NA
CDR3aa: CASSWRNGYTF

j_gene: TRBJ1-5
v_gene: TRBV28
d_gene: NA
CDR3aa: CASSFRARYSNQPQHF

j_gene: TRBJ1-2
v_gene: TRBV7-8
d_gene: TRBD1
CDR3aa: CASSTRTGRGYTF

j_gene: TRBJ1-4
v_gene: TRBV7-2
d_gene: NA
CDR3aa: CASSSRRRANEKLFF

j_gene: TRBJ2-1
v_gene: TRBV27
d_gene: TRBD2
CDR3aa: CASSLFSGRGSYNEQFF

j_gene: TRBJ2-2
v_gene: TRBV9
d_gene: NA
CDR3aa: CASSVGGGRGTGELFF

j_gene: TRBJ1-5
v_gene: TRBV18
d_gene: TRBD1
CDR3aa: CASSVGQGNQPQHF

j_gene: TRBJ2-1
v_gene: TRBV6-1
d_gene: NA
CDR3aa: CASKEGGPHNEQFF

j_gene: TRBJ2-7
v_gene: TRBV30
d_gene: TRBD1
CDR3aa: CAWRMGQGADEQYF

j_gene: TRBJ1-3
v_gene: TRBV6-5
d_gene: NA
CDR3aa: CASRGGQGSGNTIYF

j_gene: TRBJ2-3
v_gene: TRBV11-3
d_gene: TRBD2
CDR3aa: CASSTYGGGGTDTQYF

j_gene: TRBJ2-5
v_gene: TRBV28
d_gene: TRBD2
CDR3aa: CASRRLAGEFGETQYF

j_gene: TRBJ2-2
v_gene: TRBV28
d_gene: TRBD1
CDR3aa: CASSWGQQNTGELFF

j_gene: TRBJ2-7
v_gene: TRBV2
d_gene: NA
CDR3aa: CAWSRIAGDEQYF

j_gene: TRBJ1-4
v_gene: TRBV9
d_gene: NA
CDR3aa: CASSGGADSTNEKLFF

j_gene: TRBJ1-1
v_gene: TRBV7-8
d_gene: NA
CDR3aa: CASSQGRMNTEAFF

j_gene: TRBJ2-1
v_gene: TRBV10-2
d_gene: NA
CDR3aa: CASSDQVSSYNEQFF

j_gene: TRBJ1-1
v_gene: TRBV27
d_gene: TRBD1
CDR3aa: CASSLNRGNTEAFF